This T cell receptor (beta chain) was sequenced in a study of blood T cells in healthy people across ages. This CDR3 comprises 15 residues. V was clipped by 5 bases and J by 5 bases; unmatched bases: 8. Per germline, CDR1 MNHEY and CDR2 SVGAGI. The second PCR ran about 6 to 12 cycles with a sample-barcoded 5' primer and J-beta primers. TCRdb itself ran the 5' RACE reads through MiXCR, one entry per CDR3 protein. The sample has approximately 800,000 distinct CDR3 sequences, 20% to 25% seen once. This same sample was also part of a study on T cells of mothers and their children.

The TCR sequence derives from a boy between 10 and 17 years old in good health. This chain uses TRBV6-5 with TRBJ1-5; 8 nucleotides line up with TRBD1. Sequencing was carried out using blood. CDR3 loop: CASSPDRGGDQPQHF. For the CDR3, the DNA is TGTGCCAGCAGTCCCGACAGGGGCGGAGATCAGCCCCAGCATTTT.